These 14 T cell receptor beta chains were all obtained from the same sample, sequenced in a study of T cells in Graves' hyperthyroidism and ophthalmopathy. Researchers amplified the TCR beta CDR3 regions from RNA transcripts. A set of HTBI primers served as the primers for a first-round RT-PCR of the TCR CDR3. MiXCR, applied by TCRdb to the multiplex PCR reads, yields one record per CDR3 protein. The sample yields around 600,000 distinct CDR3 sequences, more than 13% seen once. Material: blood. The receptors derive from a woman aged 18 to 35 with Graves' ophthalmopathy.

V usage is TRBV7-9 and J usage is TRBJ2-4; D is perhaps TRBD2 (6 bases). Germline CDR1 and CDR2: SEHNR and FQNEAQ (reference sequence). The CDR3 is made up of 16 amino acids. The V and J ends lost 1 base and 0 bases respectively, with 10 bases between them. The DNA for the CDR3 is TGTGCCAGCAGCTTAGTCCGGGGGAGAGCCAAAAACATTCAGTACTTC. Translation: CASSLVRGRAKNIQYF.

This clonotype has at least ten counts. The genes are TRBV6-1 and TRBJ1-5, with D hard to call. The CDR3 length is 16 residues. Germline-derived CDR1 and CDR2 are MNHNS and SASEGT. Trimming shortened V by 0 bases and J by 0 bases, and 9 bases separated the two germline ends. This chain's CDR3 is CASSEALQYSNQPQHF. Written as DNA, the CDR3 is TGTGCCAGCAGTGAAGCCCTCCAGTATAGCAATCAGCCCCAGCATTTT.

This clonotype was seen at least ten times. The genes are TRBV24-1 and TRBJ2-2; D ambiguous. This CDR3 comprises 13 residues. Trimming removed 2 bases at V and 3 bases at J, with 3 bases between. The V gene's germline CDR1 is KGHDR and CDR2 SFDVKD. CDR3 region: CATSDYHTGELFF. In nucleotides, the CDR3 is TGTGCCACCAGTGATTACCACACCGGGGAGCTGTTTTTT.

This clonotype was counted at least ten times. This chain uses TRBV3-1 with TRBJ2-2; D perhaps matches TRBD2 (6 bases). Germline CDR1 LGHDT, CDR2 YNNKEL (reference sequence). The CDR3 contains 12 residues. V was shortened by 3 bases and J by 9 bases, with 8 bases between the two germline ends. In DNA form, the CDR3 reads TGTGCCAGCAGCCAGGGGACTTGGGAGCTGTTTTTT. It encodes CASSQGTWELFF.

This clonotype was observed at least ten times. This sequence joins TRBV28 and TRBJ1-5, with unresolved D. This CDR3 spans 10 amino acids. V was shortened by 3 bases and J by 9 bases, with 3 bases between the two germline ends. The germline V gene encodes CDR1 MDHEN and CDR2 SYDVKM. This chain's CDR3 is CASSLGPQHF. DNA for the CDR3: TGTGCCAGCAGTTTGGGGCCCCAGCATTTT.

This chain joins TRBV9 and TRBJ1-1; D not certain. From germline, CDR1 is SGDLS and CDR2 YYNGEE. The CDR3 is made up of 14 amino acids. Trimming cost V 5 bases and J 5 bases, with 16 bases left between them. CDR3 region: CASSEVKMGTEAFF. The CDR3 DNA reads TGTGCCAGCAGTGAGGTAAAAATGGGGACTGAAGCTTTCTTT.

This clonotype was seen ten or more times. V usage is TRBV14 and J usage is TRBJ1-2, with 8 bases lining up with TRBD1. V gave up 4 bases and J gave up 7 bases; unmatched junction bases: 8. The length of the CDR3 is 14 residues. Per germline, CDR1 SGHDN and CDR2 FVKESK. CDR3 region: CASSLRTGIGGYTF. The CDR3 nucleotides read TGTGCCAGCAGCCTCCGGACAGGGATAGGTGGCTACACCTTC.

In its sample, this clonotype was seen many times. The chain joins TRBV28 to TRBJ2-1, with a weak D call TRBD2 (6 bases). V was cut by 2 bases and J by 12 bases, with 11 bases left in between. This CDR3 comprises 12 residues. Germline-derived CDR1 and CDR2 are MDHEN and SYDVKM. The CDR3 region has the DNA TGTGCCAGCAGTTTAGCGGGTAGCGGGCAGTTCTTC. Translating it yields CASSLAGSGQFF.

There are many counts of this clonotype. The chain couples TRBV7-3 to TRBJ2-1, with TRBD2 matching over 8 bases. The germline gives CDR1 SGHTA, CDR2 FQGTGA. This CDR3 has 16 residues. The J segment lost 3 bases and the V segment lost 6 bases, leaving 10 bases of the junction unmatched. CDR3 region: CASSSSLSGSYNEQFF. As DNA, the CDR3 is TGTGCCAGCAGTTCGTCGTTGAGCGGGAGCTACAATGAGCAGTTCTTC. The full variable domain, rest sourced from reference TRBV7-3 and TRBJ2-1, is GAGVSQTPSNKVTEKGKYVELRCDPISGHTALYWYRQSLGQGPEFLIYFQGTGAADDSGLPNDRFFAVRPEGSVSTLKIQRTERGDSAVYLCASSSSLSGSYNEQFFGPGTRLTVL.

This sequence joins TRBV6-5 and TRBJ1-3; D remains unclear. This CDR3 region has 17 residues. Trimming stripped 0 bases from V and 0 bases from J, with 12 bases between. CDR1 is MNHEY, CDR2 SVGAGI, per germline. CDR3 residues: CASSYSSTSSSGNTIYF. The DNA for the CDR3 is TGTGCCAGCAGTTACTCCTCGACGAGCAGCTCTGGAAACACCATATATTTT.

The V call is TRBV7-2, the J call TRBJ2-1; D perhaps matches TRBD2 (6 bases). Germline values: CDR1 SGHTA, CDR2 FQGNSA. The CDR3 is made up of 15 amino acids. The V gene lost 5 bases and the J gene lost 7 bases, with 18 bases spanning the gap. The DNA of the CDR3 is TGTGCCAGCAGCCCTTCTAGCGAGAGTAATAATGAGCAGTTCTTC. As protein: CASSPSSESNNEQFF.

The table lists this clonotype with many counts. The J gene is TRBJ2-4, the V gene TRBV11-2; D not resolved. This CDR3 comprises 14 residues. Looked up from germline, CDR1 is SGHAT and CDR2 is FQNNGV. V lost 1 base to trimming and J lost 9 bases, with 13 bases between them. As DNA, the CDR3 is TGTGCCAGCAGCTTAGGAGCGTCGAAGGGCATTCAGTACTTC. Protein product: CASSLGASKGIQYF.

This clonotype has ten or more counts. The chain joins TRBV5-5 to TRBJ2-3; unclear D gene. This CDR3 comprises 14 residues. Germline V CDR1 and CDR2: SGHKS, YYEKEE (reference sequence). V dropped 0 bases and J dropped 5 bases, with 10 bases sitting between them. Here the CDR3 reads CASSLVDRVDTQYF. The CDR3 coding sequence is TGTGCCAGCAGCTTGGTAGACCGAGTAGATACGCAGTATTTT.

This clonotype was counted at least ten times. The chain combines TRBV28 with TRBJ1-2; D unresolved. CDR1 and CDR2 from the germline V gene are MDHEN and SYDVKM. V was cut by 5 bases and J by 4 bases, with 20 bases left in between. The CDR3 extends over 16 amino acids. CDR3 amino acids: CASSSWTLRETYGYTF. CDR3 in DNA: TGTGCCAGCAGTAGTTGGACCCTAAGGGAGACCTATGGCTACACCTTC.